This T cell receptor beta chain appears in the sequencing data of a study of molecular identifiers for immune sequencing clone quantification. This CDR3 is 15 amino acids long. CDR1 and CDR2 (germline): LGHNA, YSLEER. The V end lost 4 bases, the J end lost 3 bases, and 13 bases lay between the germline ends. This clonotype was picked up many times. MiXCR, applied by TCRdb to the PCR reads, yields one record per CDR3 protein. The sample holds 400,000 to 600,000 distinct CDR3 sequences; about 25% are singletons and the top ten take 0.76%. The sequence was obtained from a human donor in good health. Some libraries in this study had Jurkat cell RNA spiked in. The chain is built from TRBV4-3 and TRBJ2-1; D gene uncertain. The sample comprised naive CD8+ T cells from blood, with Jurkat cell RNA spiked in. Subset of the sample: FACS-sorted CD8+CD4-CCR7+CD45RA+ naive T cells. The CDR3 sequence: CASSLERALYNEQFF. The CDR3 DNA reads TGCGCCAGCAGCCTAGAACGGGCCCTCTACAATGAGCAGTTCTTC.